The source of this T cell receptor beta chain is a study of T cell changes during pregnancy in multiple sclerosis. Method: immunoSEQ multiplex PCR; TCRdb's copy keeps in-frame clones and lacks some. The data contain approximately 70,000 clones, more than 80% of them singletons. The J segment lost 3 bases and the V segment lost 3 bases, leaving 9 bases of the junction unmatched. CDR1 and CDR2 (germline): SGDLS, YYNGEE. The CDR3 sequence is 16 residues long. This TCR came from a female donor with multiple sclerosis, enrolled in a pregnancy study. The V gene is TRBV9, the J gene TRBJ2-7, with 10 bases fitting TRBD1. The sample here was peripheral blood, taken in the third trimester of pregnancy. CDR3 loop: CASSARVGTGVYEQYF. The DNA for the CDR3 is TGTGCCAGCAGCGCGCGAGTGGGGACAGGGGTCTACGAGCAGTACTTC.